Listed here are 13 T cell receptor beta chains from one sample, sequenced in a study of blood T cell repertoires in COVID-19. Assay used: immunoSEQ multiplex PCR; TCRdb lists only in-frame clones, some missing. The repertoire holds 170,000 or so clones, about 82% seen once, with around 7% in the top ten. The source material was peripheral blood. These receptors came from a man between 65 and 79 years old with active or convalescent COVID-19.

Comments on this clone: Additional DNA sequences in this sample encode the identical CDR3. The chain joins TRBV30 to TRBJ2-1; 8 bases line up with TRBD1. The CDR3 totals 14 residues. Germline CDR1 is GTSNPN and CDR2 is SVGIG (reference sequence). V shed 3 bases and J 3 bases; nucleotides not matched to a gene: 4. CDR3: CAWRGTGGYNEQFF. DNA for the CDR3: TGTGCCTGGAGGGGAACAGGGGGCTACAATGAGCAGTTCTTC.

The rearrangement links TRBV5-6 to TRBJ2-3; 10 bases match TRBD2. V gave up 0 bases and J gave up 6 bases; unmatched junction bases: 1. The CDR3 spans 14 residues. Germline-derived CDR1 and CDR2 are SGHDT and YYEEEE. CDR3 amino acids: CASSLGLAGDTQYF. CDR3 sequence (DNA): TGTGCCAGCAGCTTGGGACTAGCGGGTGATACGCAGTATTTT.

The chain uses TRBV12-3 or TRBV12-4 and TRBJ1-2; possible D gene TRBD1, 6 bases. V lost 2 bases to trimming and J lost 5 bases, with 6 bases between them. This CDR3 comprises 12 residues. CDR3 loop: CASSLQGYGYTF. CDR3 nucleotides: TGTGCCAGCAGTTTACAGGGGTATGGCTACACCTTC.

This clone showed up just a few times. V is TRBV3-1 (or the pseudogene TRBV3-2) and J is TRBJ1-2; D uncertain. This CDR3 contains 15 residues. V lost 1 base to trimming and J lost 3 bases, with 12 bases between them. The V gene's germline CDR1 is LGHDT and CDR2 YNNKEL (reference sequence). The CDR3, as DNA: TGTGCCAGCAGCCAAGCGCCACAGAGAGACTATGGCTACACCTTC. It specifies CASSQAPQRDYGYTF.

The J gene is TRBJ2-7, the V gene TRBV6-2 or TRBV6-3, with 9 bases matching TRBD1. The CDR3 runs 15 residues. In germline, CDR1 is MNHEY, CDR2 SVGEGT. The V segment lost 4 bases and the J segment 6 bases; nucleotides outside the gene matches: 10. The CDR3 reads CASSFAGTGTTEQYF. As DNA, the CDR3 is TGTGCCAGCAGTTTTGCCGGGACAGGGACGACCGAGCAGTACTTC.

This chain connects TRBV11-2 to TRBJ2-1; the match to TRBD2 covers 7 bases. Losses at the gene ends were 7 bases for V and 4 bases for J; bases not matched to a gene: 10. Germline V gives CDR1 SGHAT, CDR2 FQNNGV. The CDR3 has 15 amino acids. CDR3 sequence reads: CASIRVAGSYNEQFF. The CDR3 coding sequence is TGTGCCAGCATCCGCGTAGCGGGCAGTTACAATGAGCAGTTCTTC. Using reference TRBV11-2 and TRBJ2-1 for the parts outside the CDR3, the full variable domain is EAGVAQSPRYKIIEKRQSVAFWCNPISGHATLYWYQQILGQGPKLLIQFQNNGVVDDSQLPKDRFSAERLKGVDSTLKIQPAKLEDSAVYLCASIRVAGSYNEQFFGPGTRLTVL.

CDR3 DNA sequence: TGTGCCAGCAGCCCCGTGGGGGGGGAGACCCAGTACTTC. The encoded protein is CASSPVGGETQYF. The chain recombines TRBV5-4 with TRBJ2-5, with 7 bases fitting TRBD2. This CDR3 region has 13 residues. V lost 4 bases, J lost 5 bases, and 5 bases stayed unmatched. Germline assignment: CDR1 SGHNT and CDR2 YYREEE (reference sequence).

In this sample, this clone turned up once. The chain employs TRBV18 and TRBJ1-3; 7 bases fit TRBD1. Germline V lookup: CDR1 KGHSH, CDR2 LQKENI. V shed 4 bases, J shed 0 bases, and the junction held 6 bases outside the gene matches. The CDR3 runs 16 residues. The CDR3 sequence is CASSRDRESSGNTIYF. CDR3 in DNA: TGTGCCAGCTCACGCGACAGGGAGAGCTCTGGAAACACCATATATTTT.

The chain recombines TRBV27 with TRBJ1-1, with D possibly being TRBD1 (6 bases). The CDR3 extends over 15 amino acids. V lost 5 bases and J lost 1, with 14 bases in between. Germline values: CDR1 MNHEY, CDR2 SMNVEV (reference sequence). In DNA, the CDR3 is TGTGCCAGCAGTCCGCACGGGACACCGAACACTGAAGCTTTCTTT. Translating it yields CASSPHGTPNTEAFF.

This chain uses TRBV7-2 with TRBJ1-1, with unresolved D. The CDR3 is 14 amino acids. The ends were cut back, 5 bases at V and 1 base at J, with 11 bases in the middle. Germline CDR1 SGHTA, CDR2 FQGNSA. The CDR3 reads CASSVLLGNTEAFF. Written as DNA, the CDR3 is TGTGCCAGCAGCGTCCTACTAGGGAACACTGAAGCTTTCTTT.

This chain joins TRBV5-1 and TRBJ1-1; a possible D gene is TRBD1 (5 bases). V lost 4 bases and J lost 3, with 22 bases in between. This CDR3 contains 17 residues. The germline V gene has CDR1 SGHRS and CDR2 YFSETQ. The chain's CDR3 is CASSLRGSGDSYTEAFF. As DNA, the CDR3 is TGCGCCAGCAGCCTTCGTGGGTCGGGGGATTCCTACACTGAAGCTTTCTTT.

The J gene is TRBJ1-1, the V gene TRBV4-1, with unresolved D. The germline gives CDR1 MGHRA, CDR2 YSYEKL. With 7 bases removed from V and 1 base from J, the gap between germline ends came to 19 bases. The CDR3 contains 16 residues. CDR3 residues: CASTSYWWAENTEAFF. In DNA, the CDR3 is TGCGCCAGCACAAGTTATTGGTGGGCAGAGAACACTGAAGCTTTCTTT.

The V call is TRBV4-3, the J call TRBJ1-2; the match to TRBD1 covers 7 bases. Trimming at V came to 6 bases and at J to 6 bases, leaving 13 bases not matched to a gene. Germline V gene data show CDR1 as LGHNA and CDR2 as YSLEER. The CDR3 contains 15 residues. CDR3 sequence (DNA): TGCGCCAGCAGTGTTGTGACAGGGCCGGCGAATGGCTACACCTTC. Translated, it gives CASSVVTGPANGYTF.